The 10 T cell receptor beta chains below all came from one sample that was sequenced in a study of cytomegalovirus exposure and HLA in healthy donors. The PCR contained 60 Vbeta and 13 Jbeta primers. Produced via immunoSEQ multiplex PCR; TCRdb's table is partial and in-frame only. The sample records about 200,000 clones, around 88% being singletons. The sequenced material came from PBMCs. These receptors were taken from a woman under 40 in good health and CMV-seronegative.

The chain has TRBV28 and TRBJ2-7, with D perhaps TRBD1 (5 bases). This CDR3 spans 12 amino acids. Germline CDR1 reads MDHEN; CDR2 reads SYDVKM. Trimming cost V 4 bases and J 2 bases, with 6 bases left between them. CDR3 sequence (DNA): TGTGCCAGCAGTTCACAGGCCTACGAGCAGTACTTC. Its protein product is CASSSQAYEQYF.

The sample holds one count of this clone. The rearrangement joins TRBV4-1 to TRBJ1-4, with D tentatively TRBD1 (5 bases). The germline gives CDR1 MGHRA, CDR2 YSYEKL. V gave up 0 bases and J gave up 0 bases, with 8 bases separating them. The CDR3 loop spans 16 amino acids. CDR3 in DNA: TGCGCCAGCAGCCAAGAATTGACAGCAACTAATGAAAAACTGTTTTTT. Translated, it gives CASSQELTATNEKLFF.

This sequence joins TRBV2 and TRBJ2-2; D unresolved. Trimming shortened V by 4 bases and J by 4 bases, and 16 bases separated the two germline ends. From germline, CDR1 is SNHLY and CDR2 FYNNEI. The CDR3 is 16 amino acids. The CDR3 spells CASSGLPPAVTGELFF. Written as DNA, the CDR3 is TGTGCCAGCAGTGGACTTCCCCCGGCGGTCACCGGGGAGCTGTTTTTT.

CDR3 protein: CASSLSGAEAFF. The DNA of the CDR3 is TGTGCCAGCAGCTTATCAGGGGCTGAAGCTTTCTTT. V usage is TRBV13 and J usage is TRBJ1-1; D is possibly TRBD1 (6 bases). Germline CDR1 and CDR2: PRHDT and FYEKMQ (reference sequence). This CDR3 comprises 12 residues. Trimming stripped 2 bases from V and 6 bases from J, with 7 bases between. Looking up the rest from reference TRBV13 and TRBJ1-1 gives the full variable domain: AAGVIQSPRHLIKEKRETATLKCYPIPRHDTVYWYQQGPGQDPQFLISFYEKMQSDKGSIPDRFSAQQFSDYHSELNMSSLELGDSALYFCASSLSGAEAFFGQGTRLTVV.

The count of this clone is one. Sequence at one end of the junction differs from germline and may be a read error. The V call is TRBV7-7, the J call TRBJ1-4, with 8 bases identical to TRBD1. Germline loops: CDR1 SSHAT, CDR2 FNYEAQ (reference sequence). The CDR3 is 14 residues long. The CDR3 region is CASSPGTGTEKLFF. CDR3 bases: TGTGCTAGCAGCCCCGGGACAGGTACTGAAAAACTGTTTTTT.

The V call is TRBV6-1, the J call TRBJ2-1; TRBD2 matches 7 bases. The germline V gene encodes CDR1 MNHNS and CDR2 SASEGT. This CDR3 contains 18 residues. V dropped 0 bases and J dropped 5; count of bases not matched to a gene: 13. The CDR3 region is CASSEAAVVAGANNEQFF. CDR3 bases: TGTGCCAGCAGTGAAGCGGCGGTTGTGGCGGGAGCTAACAATGAGCAGTTCTTC.

V and J are TRBV9 and TRBJ2-2; D is perhaps TRBD1 (6 bases). Germline V gene data show CDR1 as SGDLS and CDR2 as YYNGEE. The CDR3 totals 15 residues. The V end was cut by 4 bases, the J end by 4 bases, with 14 bases between. For the CDR3, the DNA is TGTGCCAGCAGCCCTACAGGGTGGACCACCGGGGAGCTGTTTTTT. Amino acid sequence: CASSPTGWTTGELFF. Looking up the rest from reference TRBV9 and TRBJ2-2 gives the full variable domain: DSGVTQTPKHLITATGQRVTLRCSPRSGDLSVYWYQQSLDQGLQFLIQYYNGEERAKGNILERFSAQQFPDLHSELNLSSLELGDSALYFCASSPTGWTTGELFFGEGSRLTVL.

The CDR3 region is CAISEWGTGGNQPQHF. CDR3 sequence (DNA): TGTGCCATCAGTGAGTGGGGGACAGGGGGCAATCAGCCCCAGCATTTT. The chain recombines TRBV10-3 with TRBJ1-5, with 10 bases fitting TRBD1. V dropped 1 base and J dropped 2; count of bases not matched to a gene: 2. This CDR3 has 16 residues. The germline V gene encodes CDR1 ENHRY and CDR2 SYGVKD.

This clone was observed a handful of times. This rearrangement joins TRBV7-9 to TRBJ2-7; 7 bases fit TRBD1. After removal of 1 base from V and 4 bases from J, the junction contained 4 bases not matched to a gene. This CDR3 comprises 14 residues. Germline V lookup: CDR1 SEHNR, CDR2 FQNEAQ (reference sequence). For the CDR3, the DNA is TGTGCCAGCAGCTTAGAGGGGGCTCAGTACGAGCAGTACTTC. It specifies CASSLEGAQYEQYF.

V usage is TRBV7-9 and J usage is TRBJ2-1; 8 bases align to TRBD2. This CDR3 spans 15 amino acids. Germline CDR1 reads SEHNR; CDR2 reads FQNEAQ (reference sequence). Unmatched junction bases numbered 9, after V lost 5 bases and J lost 6 bases. CDR3 residues: CASSLSRTSFNEQFF. CDR3 nucleotides: TGTGCCAGCAGCCTCTCCCGGACTAGCTTCAATGAGCAGTTCTTC. Combining the CDR3 with reference TRBV7-9 and TRBJ2-1 gives the whole variable domain DTGVSQNPRHKITKRGQNVTFRCDPISEHNRLYWYRQTLGQGPEFLTYFQNEAQLEKSRLLSDRFSAERPKGSFSTLEIQRTEQGDSAMYLCASSLSRTSFNEQFFGPGTRLTVL.